Following are 28 T cell receptor beta chains from one sample sequenced in a study of siplizumab effects on memory and regulatory T cells. Sequenced by immunoSEQ multiplex PCR; TCRdb stores in-frame clones only, minus some. The sample holds about 94,000 clones, about 94% seen once. Sequenced input: non-Treg CD4+ T cells sorted from blood. Receptors originate from a human donor in good health.

CDR3 coding DNA: TGTGCCATCAGCGGGACTAGCGGGGGCGGCTACGAGCAGTACTTC. Residues: CAISGTSGGGYEQYF. The chain uses TRBV10-3 and TRBJ2-7; 14 bases agree with TRBD2. Germline assignment: CDR1 ENHRY and CDR2 SYGVKD. The CDR3 contains 15 residues. Trimming at V came to 6 bases and at J to 3 bases, leaving 4 bases not matched to a gene.

This chain connects TRBV6-5 to TRBJ1-1, with D possibly being TRBD1 (5 bases). CDR3 length: 13 residues. Looked up from germline, CDR1 is MNHEY and CDR2 is SVGAGI. Trimming took off 0 bases at V and 10 bases at J, with 12 bases between the two ends. The CDR3 loop is CASSYSIPGGAFF. The CDR3 DNA reads TGTGCCAGCAGTTACTCGATTCCCGGGGGAGCTTTCTTT.

This rearrangement joins TRBV7-2 to TRBJ1-1; D not resolved. V lost 5 bases, J lost 2 bases, and 9 bases lay in between. This CDR3 has 13 residues. CDR1 and CDR2 from the germline V gene are SGHTA and FQGNSA. CDR3 residues: CASSLRINTEAFF. The CDR3 DNA sequence: TGTGCCAGCAGCCTGCGGATTAACACTGAAGCTTTCTTT.

The chain has TRBV9 and TRBJ2-1; 12 bases align to TRBD2. This CDR3 comprises 18 residues. V gave up 0 bases and J gave up 2 bases; unmatched junction bases: 6. Germline-derived CDR1 and CDR2 are SGDLS and YYNGEE. The CDR3 is CASSVVTLAGGTYNEQFF. CDR3 nucleotides: TGTGCCAGCAGCGTAGTGACCCTAGCGGGGGGGACCTACAATGAGCAGTTCTTC.

V gene TRBV9 combines with J gene TRBJ2-3, with a weak D call TRBD2 (5 bases). The CDR3 is 15 residues long. The germline V gene encodes CDR1 SGDLS and CDR2 YYNGEE. Between the trimmed V and J ends, which lost 4 bases and 3 bases, there was a span of 15 bases. The DNA for the CDR3 is TGTGCCAGCAGCCCCCATGGGGAGCGTACAGATACGCAGTATTTT. Residues: CASSPHGERTDTQYF.

This clone came up once. The J gene is TRBJ2-5, the V gene TRBV7-2; the match to TRBD1 covers 11 bases. The germline CDR1 and CDR2 sequences are SGHTA and FQGNSA. The CDR3 is 15 amino acids. V was pared by 5 bases and J by 5 bases, with 7 bases of the junction left unmatched. CDR3 amino acids: CASSPGTGGWETQYF. CDR3 in DNA: TGTGCCAGCAGCCCTGGGACAGGGGGGTGGGAGACCCAGTACTTC.

V usage is TRBV7-9 and J usage is TRBJ1-4; tentatively, D is TRBD1 (5 bases). CDR1 and CDR2 (germline): SEHNR, FQNEAQ (reference sequence). V shed 1 base and J shed 1 base, with 10 bases lying between them. The CDR3 has 16 residues. The CDR3 nucleotides are TGTGCCAGCAGCTTAGATGGGGCGGGAACTAATGAAAAACTGTTTTTT. Its translation: CASSLDGAGTNEKLFF.

V usage is TRBV10-2 and J usage is TRBJ1-2; D uncertain. The germline V and J ends were trimmed by 0 bases and 5 bases, with 7 bases remaining between them. The V gene's germline CDR1 is WSHSY and CDR2 SAAADI. This CDR3 is 13 amino acids long. The DNA of the CDR3 is TGCGCCAGCAGTGAGTCGGTCCGGTATGGCTACACCTTC. Protein product: CASSESVRYGYTF.

V gene TRBV4-2 combines with J gene TRBJ1-1; D unclear. V was pared by 1 base and J by 5 bases, with 17 bases between. The CDR3 contains 16 residues. Germline assignment: CDR1 LGHNA and CDR2 YNFKEQ. The CDR3 region has the DNA TGTGCCAGCAGCCAAGGGGTAAGGACGGAGGGTACTGAAGCTTTCTTT. Translated: CASSQGVRTEGTEAFF.

The chain carries TRBV5-1 and TRBJ2-2; D is unresolved. The germline V gene encodes CDR1 SGHRS and CDR2 YFSETQ. CDR3 length equals 14 residues. Trimming stripped 0 bases from V and 6 bases from J, with 9 bases between. The CDR3 sequence: CASSLAGRSGELFF. The DNA for the CDR3 is TGCGCCAGCAGCTTGGCCGGTAGGTCCGGGGAGCTGTTTTTT.

The rearrangement links TRBV5-4 to TRBJ2-7; D may correspond to TRBD1 or TRBD2 (5 bases each). Germline V lookup: CDR1 SGHNT, CDR2 YYREEE (reference sequence). The germline V and J ends were trimmed by 1 base and 3 bases, with 14 bases remaining between them. The CDR3 covers 15 residues. This CDR3 reads CASSLKVGASYEQYF. The CDR3 DNA reads as TGTGCCAGCAGCTTGAAGGTCGGGGCTAGCTACGAGCAGTACTTC.

In regard to this clone: Other DNA sequences in this specimen translate into the identical CDR3. The chain joins TRBV29-1 to TRBJ1-5; D is unresolved. V was trimmed by 4 bases and J by 0 bases, leaving 7 bases between them. CDR1 is SQVTM and CDR2 is ANQGSEA in the germline V gene. This CDR3 region has 13 residues. CDR3 protein: CSVAENSNQPQHF. The CDR3 DNA reads TGCAGCGTTGCTGAAAATAGCAATCAGCCCCAGCATTTT.

The rearrangement links TRBV7-9 to TRBJ1-2; D is unclear. The V end was cut by 1 base, the J end by 4 bases, with 13 bases between. The germline CDR1 and CDR2 sequences are SEHNR and FQNEAQ (reference sequence). The CDR3 is 15 amino acids. The CDR3 DNA reads as TGTGCCAGCAGCTTAGAGGGCACCTCTGGCTATGGCTACACCTTC. This translates into CASSLEGTSGYGYTF.

The count of this clone is one. The chain has TRBV6-6 and TRBJ1-2, with TRBD1 as a possible D gene (6 bases). V lost 5 bases to trimming and J lost 3 bases, with 13 bases between them. From germline, CDR1 is MNHNY and CDR2 SVGAGI (reference sequence). The CDR3 is 14 amino acids. This CDR3 reads CASSREGGDYGYTF. The CDR3, as DNA: TGTGCCAGCAGTCGGGAGGGGGGCGACTATGGCTACACCTTC.

This clone was picked up a small number of times. The chain employs TRBV29-1 and TRBJ1-1; no firm D call. Germline CDR1 and CDR2: SQVTM and ANQGSEA. The CDR3 is 13 residues long. V was clipped by 4 bases and J by 0 bases, with 9 bases between them. The CDR3 nucleotides read TGCAGCGTTGTTGGTCACATGAACACTGAAGCTTTCTTT. Amino acid sequence: CSVVGHMNTEAFF.

This clone was recorded once. The CDR3 reads CAIRDPLSSYEQYF. Written as DNA, the CDR3 is TGTGCCATCAGGGACCCTCTGAGCTCCTACGAGCAGTACTTC. V usage is TRBV10-3 and J usage is TRBJ2-5; D is ambiguous. The end of the DNA fits TRBJ2-7 better, so the J call may be wrong. Germline CDR1 is ENHRY and CDR2 is SYGVKD. The CDR3 has 14 amino acids.

CDR3 amino acids: CASSISPTHGYEQYF. CDR3 coding DNA: TGTGCCAGTAGTATTTCCCCCACCCACGGGTACGAGCAGTACTTC. The V and J genes are TRBV19 and TRBJ2-5; no firm D call. The J call may be incorrect, as the DNA end agrees better with TRBJ2-7. The germline V gene has CDR1 LNHDA and CDR2 SQIVND (reference sequence). The CDR3 has 15 residues.

The J gene is TRBJ2-7, the V gene TRBV11-3; perhaps TRBD1 as D (5 bases). The CDR3 has 14 residues. V lost 0 bases and J 1 base, leaving 7 bases between the germline ends. Germline V lookup: CDR1 SGHNT, CDR2 YENEEA. The CDR3 DNA is TGTGCCAGCAGCTTAGATTCAGGGTCCTACGAGCAGTACTTC. Its protein product is CASSLDSGSYEQYF.

V is TRBV5-6 and J is TRBJ1-1; unclear D gene. The CDR3 sequence is 14 residues long. Deletions cut 0 bases from V and 1 base from J, with 7 bases between. Looked up from germline, CDR1 is SGHDT and CDR2 is YYEEEE. CDR3 DNA: TGTGCCAGCAGCTTGGACGGCAGGAACACTGAAGCTTTCTTT. Amino acid sequence: CASSLDGRNTEAFF.

The CDR3 DNA follows: TGTGCCAGCAGCCTGGAGGGGGGTAATGAAAAACTGTTTTTT. Translated, it gives CASSLEGGNEKLFF. The chain couples TRBV5-4 to TRBJ1-4; D is possibly TRBD1 (6 bases). The V and J ends lost 4 bases and 4 bases respectively, with 11 bases between them. This CDR3 is built from 14 residues. Germline V gene data show CDR1 as SGHNT and CDR2 as YYREEE (reference sequence).

V usage is TRBV12-5 and J usage is TRBJ2-2; no clear D. The ends were cut back, 5 bases at V and 5 bases at J, with 6 bases in the middle. Germline V lookup: CDR1 LGHNT, CDR2 FRNRAP. This CDR3 comprises 12 residues. The DNA for the CDR3 is TGTGCTAGTGGTCCCAGAACCGGGGAGCTGTTTTTT. Its translation: CASGPRTGELFF.

Written as DNA, the CDR3 is TGTGCCACCAGCGTATGGAAACAAGAGACCCAGTACTTC. Translation: CATSVWKQETQYF. The rearrangement joins TRBV15 to TRBJ2-5; D not certain. CDR1 and CDR2 (germline): LNHNV, YYDKDF (reference sequence). CDR3 length: 13 amino acids. Between the trimmed V and J ends, which lost 5 bases and 2 bases, there was a span of 9 bases. The full variable domain, rest sourced from reference TRBV15 and TRBJ2-5, is DAMVIQNPRYQVTQFGKPVTLSCSQTLNHNVMYWYQQKSSQAPKLLFHYYDKDFNNEADTPDNFQSRRPNTSFCFLDIRSPGLGDTAMYLCATSVWKQETQYFGPGTRLLVL.

The J gene is TRBJ2-7, the V gene TRBV10-2; weak D call: TRBD2 (6 bases). Between the trimmed V and J ends, which lost 8 bases and 2 bases, there was a span of 13 bases. In germline, CDR1 is WSHSY, CDR2 SAAADI. The CDR3 runs 13 residues. CDR3 loop: CASGSGGAYEQYF. CDR3 coding DNA: TGCGCCAGCGGGTCTGGAGGGGCCTACGAGCAGTACTTC.

This clone was picked up one time. This chain links TRBV6-6 with TRBJ2-3; TRBD2 matches at 9 bases. Looked up from germline, CDR1 is MNHNY and CDR2 is SVGAGI (reference sequence). This CDR3 contains 16 residues. Trimming took 2 bases from V and 3 from J; bases not matched to a gene: 6. The CDR3 DNA reads TGTGCCAGCAGTTACGGACTAGCGAGGTGGACAGATACGCAGTATTTT. Translated, it gives CASSYGLARWTDTQYF.

The chain has TRBV6-5 and TRBJ1-2; a weak D match, TRBD1 (6 bases). CDR1 MNHEY and CDR2 SVGAGI come from the germline V gene. The CDR3 runs to 12 residues. V lost 5 bases and J lost 7, with 11 bases in between. CDR3 in DNA: TGTGCCAGCAGTCCCCCAGGGGCTGGCTACACCTTC. Translating gives CASSPPGAGYTF.

The J gene is TRBJ1-6, the V gene TRBV5-6; 7 nucleotides match TRBD1. Per the germline V gene, CDR1 is SGHDT and CDR2 is YYEEEE. V dropped 1 base and J dropped 6; count of bases not matched to a gene: 4. The CDR3 has 15 amino acids. The CDR3: CASSLKGALNSPLHF. CDR3 in DNA: TGTGCCAGCAGCTTGAAGGGGGCGCTTAATTCACCCCTCCACTTT.

CDR3 loop: CASSPQAGVGEQYF. CDR3 coding DNA: TGTGCCAGCTCACCCCAGGCAGGGGTGGGTGAGCAGTACTTC. The chain is built from TRBV18 and TRBJ2-7; tentatively, D is TRBD1 (6 bases). Germline values: CDR1 KGHSH, CDR2 LQKENI. Trimming took 3 bases from V and 7 from J, leaving 16 bases between them. The CDR3 is 14 residues long.

The chain combines TRBV6-4 with TRBJ1-1, with TRBD1 as a possible D gene (6 bases). The length of the CDR3 is 14 residues. The germline V gene has CDR1 MRHNA and CDR2 SNTAGT. The germline V and J ends were trimmed by 6 bases and 10 bases, with 21 bases remaining between them. Written as DNA, the CDR3 is TGTGCCAGCAGCAGTCAAGACGGGACACCTCCAGCTTTCTTT. It is translated as CASSSQDGTPPAFF.